This T cell receptor (beta chain) was sequenced in a study of vaccination and CD4 T cells after COVID-19. In the study overall: The peptides that stimulated the cells were overlapping spike peptides from SARS-CoV-2, HCoV-NL63, HCoV-OC43 and HCoV-229E. For control cultures, the treatment was a CEFX pool, an HIV-1 Nef pool, or no peptide.

The Oncomine TCR Beta short-read assay generated sequence data from the DNA of cultured CD4+ T cells. The template was genomic DNA from cultured CD4+ T cells. TCRdb reprocessed the PCR reads via MiXCR and lists one record per CDR3 protein. The sample has some 8,500 distinct CDR3 sequences, 36% seen once; the top ten hold roughly a fifth. Trimming took off 7 bases at V and 8 bases at J, with 17 bases between the two ends. CDR3 length equals 14 residues. The germline V gene has CDR1 SEHNR and CDR2 FQNEAQ (reference sequence). Described treatment: roughly 11-day PBMC culture with coronavirus spike peptide pools or control peptides (ViraFEST assay). Prior to the COVID-19 pandemic (2011-2018), the unexposed donor's CD4+ T cells were collected. Each well held two million PBMCs in IL-2 (approximately 10 IU/ml) medium with 8.5 to 10 ug/ml peptide pools. Concerning this clonotype: Its antigen is unknown.

The chain employs TRBV7-9 and TRBJ2-2, with TRBD1 as a possible D gene (6 bases). Sequenced material: CD4+ T cells from blood, cultured in vitro. This clonotype was obtained from a human donor in good health. The CDR3 bases are TGTGCCAGCACCGGAAAGGTGGGGGCTGGGGAGCTGTTTTTT. Protein sequence: CASTGKVGAGELFF.